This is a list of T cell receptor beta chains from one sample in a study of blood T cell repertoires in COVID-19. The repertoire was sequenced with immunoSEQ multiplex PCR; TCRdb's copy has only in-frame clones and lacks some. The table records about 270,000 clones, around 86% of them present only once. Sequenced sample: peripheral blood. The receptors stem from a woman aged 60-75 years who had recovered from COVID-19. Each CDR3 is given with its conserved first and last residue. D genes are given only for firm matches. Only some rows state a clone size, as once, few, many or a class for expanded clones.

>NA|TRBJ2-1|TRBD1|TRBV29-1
TGCAGCGTTGAACCGGGACAGGGGTACAATGAGCAGTTCTTC
CSVEPGQGYNEQFF
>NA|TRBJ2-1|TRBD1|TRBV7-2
TGTGCCAGCAGCTTAGGCCCCCCGGGACAGGGATTTGAGCAGTTCTTC
CASSLGPPGQGFEQFF
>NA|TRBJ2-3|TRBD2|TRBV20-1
TGCAGTGCTAGTTTAGCGGGGGGCACAGATACGCAGTATTTT
CSASLAGGTDTQYF
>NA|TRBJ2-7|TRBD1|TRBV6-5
TGTGCCAGCAGTATCCGGGACAGGGTGACGTACTTC
CASSIRDRVTYF
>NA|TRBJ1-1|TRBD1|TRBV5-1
TGCGCCAGCAGCACCGGCGCAGGGGGCACTGACACTGAAGCTTTCTTT
CASSTGAGGTDTEAFF
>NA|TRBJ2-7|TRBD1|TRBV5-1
TGCGCCAGCAGCCTCCAGACAGGGATGGAGCAGTACTTC
CASSLQTGMEQYF
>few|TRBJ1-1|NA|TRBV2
TGTGCCAGCACTTTTATGGGAGGGGACACTGAAGCTTTCTTT
CASTFMGGDTEAFF
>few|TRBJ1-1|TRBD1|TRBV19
TGTGCCAGTAGTCCCTGGACAGGGGGGAACACTGAAGCTTTCTTT
CASSPWTGGNTEAFF
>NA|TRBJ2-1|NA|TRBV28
TGTGCCAGCAGTTTGGAGGGCCTTTACAATGAGCAGTTCTTC
CASSLEGLYNEQFF
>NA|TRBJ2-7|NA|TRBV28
TGTGCCAGCAGTCCCCCACGGCGGAGCCTTTTCTTC
CASSPPRRSLFF
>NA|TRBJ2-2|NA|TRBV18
TGTGCCAGCTCACCAGCGCAGCGTAACACCGGGGAGCTGTTTTTT
CASSPAQRNTGELFF
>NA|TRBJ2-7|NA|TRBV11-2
TGTGCCAGCAGCCCCCCAAGCCGCTACGAGCAGTACTTC
CASSPPSRYEQYF
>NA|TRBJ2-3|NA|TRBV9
TGTGCCAGCAGCGAGCCCCACGGGGGCACAGATACGCAGTATTTT
CASSEPHGGTDTQYF
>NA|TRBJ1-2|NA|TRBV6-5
TGTGCCAGCATCCTCGCAGGGGACCTATATGGCTACACCTTC
CASILAGDLYGYTF
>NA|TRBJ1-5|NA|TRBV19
TGTGCCAGTAGCCGGAATGGCGGAAGCAATCAGCCCCAGCATTTT
CASSRNGGSNQPQHF
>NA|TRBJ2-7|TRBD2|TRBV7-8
TGTGCCAGCAGCTCCGGGACTAGCGGGGGATCACCTTACGAGCAGTACTTC
CASSSGTSGGSPYEQYF
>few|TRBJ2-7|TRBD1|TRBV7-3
TGTGCCAGCAGCTTAGCCGTGACAGGGGTTTCCGAGCAGTACTTC
CASSLAVTGVSEQYF
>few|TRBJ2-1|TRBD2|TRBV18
TGTGCCAGCTCACCAATCAACGGACTAGAAACCAATGAGCAGTTCTTC
CASSPINGLETNEQFF
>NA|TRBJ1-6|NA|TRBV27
TGTGCCAGCAGTTTAGAACTGTCCGGGTCACCCCTCCACTTT
CASSLELSGSPLHF
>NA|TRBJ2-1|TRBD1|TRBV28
TGTGCCAGCAGTCCCCGACAGGGCACCTACAATGAGCAGTTCTTC
CASSPRQGTYNEQFF
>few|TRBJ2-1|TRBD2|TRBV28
TGTGCCAGCAGTGGGACTAGCGGGTTTGGTAGCTCCTACAATGAGCAGTTCTTC
CASSGTSGFGSSYNEQFF
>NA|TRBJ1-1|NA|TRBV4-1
TGCGCCAGCAGCCAAGGGCCAGGGTGGAACACTGAAGCTTTCTTT
CASSQGPGWNTEAFF
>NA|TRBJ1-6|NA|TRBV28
TGCGCCGGGGGAGGGGATTCACCCCTCCACTTT
CAGGGDSPLHF
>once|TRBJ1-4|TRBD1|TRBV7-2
TGTGCCAGCAGCCTAAAAGGGACAGGGGGCGCAGGTGAAAAACTGTTTTTT
CASSLKGTGGAGEKLFF
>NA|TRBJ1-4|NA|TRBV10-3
TGTGCCATCGGTACAGAAGGTCATGGAAAACTGTTTTTT
CAIGTEGHGKLFF
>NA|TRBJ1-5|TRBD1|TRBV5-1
TGCGCCAGCAGCCCCGGGACAGGGCAAAATCAGCCCCAGCATTTT
CASSPGTGQNQPQHF
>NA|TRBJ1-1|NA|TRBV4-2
TGTGCCAGCAGCCAAGGGACTTTCGGGGGGGAAGAAGCTTTCTTT
CASSQGTFGGEEAFF
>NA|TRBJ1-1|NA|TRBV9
TGTGCCAGCAGCATTCTAGCGGGGGTGGGCACTGAAGCTTTCTTT
CASSILAGVGTEAFF
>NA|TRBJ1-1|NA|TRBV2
TGTGCCAGCAGGTTTTTCGAGGACACTGAAGCTTTCTTT
CASRFFEDTEAFF
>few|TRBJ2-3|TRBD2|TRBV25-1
TGTGCCAGCAGTGACTGGACTAGCGGGGGAGAAGATACGCAGTATTTT
CASSDWTSGGEDTQYF
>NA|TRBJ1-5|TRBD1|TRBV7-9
TGTGCCAGCAGCCCCGGGACAGCTCAGCCCCAGCATTTT
CASSPGTAQPQHF
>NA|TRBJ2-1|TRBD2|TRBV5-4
TGTGCCAGCAGCCTTCCGGGACTAGCGAGGAATGAGCAGTTCTTC
CASSLPGLARNEQFF
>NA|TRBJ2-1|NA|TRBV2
TGTGCCAGCAGTGAATTTGGGGGGTCCTACAATGAGCAGTTCTTC
CASSEFGGSYNEQFF
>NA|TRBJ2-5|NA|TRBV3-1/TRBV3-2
TGTGCCAGCAGACACCCGCATGCGGGGTACCAAGAGACCCAGTACTTC
CASRHPHAGYQETQYF
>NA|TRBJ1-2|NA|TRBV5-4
TGTGCCAGCAGCAAAGGGGTTGGCTACACCTTC
CASSKGVGYTF
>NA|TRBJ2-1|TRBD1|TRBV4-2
TGTGCCAGCAGCCAAGGGACAGGGGGCGAGGATGAGCAGTTCTTC
CASSQGTGGEDEQFF
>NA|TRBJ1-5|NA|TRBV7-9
TGTGCCAGCAGCTTAGGTCTGGGGAGTAGCAATCAGCCCCAGCATTTT
CASSLGLGSSNQPQHF
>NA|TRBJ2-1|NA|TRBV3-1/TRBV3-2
TGTGCCAGCAGCCAGGGGAGCTCCTACAATGAGCAGTTCTTC
CASSQGSSYNEQFF
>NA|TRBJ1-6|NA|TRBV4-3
TGCGCCAGCAGCCAAGATGGTGGAGGAGCAGCAAATTCACCCCTCCACTTT
CASSQDGGGAANSPLHF
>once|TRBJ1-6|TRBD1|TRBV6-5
TGTGCCAGCAGGCCGGGGACAGCGATTCTTGGACCCCTCCACTTT
CASRPGTAILGPLHF
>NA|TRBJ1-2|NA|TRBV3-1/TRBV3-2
TGTGCCAGCAGCCACATATCTACAGGAGTGAACTATGGCTACACCTTC
CASSHISTGVNYGYTF
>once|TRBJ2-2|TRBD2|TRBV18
TGTGCCAGCTCATCACTCACCACTAGCGGGGGTCCCGGGGAGCTGTTTTTT
CASSSLTTSGGPGELFF
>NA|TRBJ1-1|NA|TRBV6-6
TGTGCCAGCAGTTACGGGGCAGGACGGATGAACACTGAAGCTTTCTTT
CASSYGAGRMNTEAFF
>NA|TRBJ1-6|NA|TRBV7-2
TGTGCCAGCAGCCTACTAGGACAGAGTAATTCACCCCTCCACTTT
CASSLLGQSNSPLHF
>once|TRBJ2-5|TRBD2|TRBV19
TGTGCCAGTAGTATGACTAGCGGGCGAGGGACCCAGTACTTC
CASSMTSGRGTQYF
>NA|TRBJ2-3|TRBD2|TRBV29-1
TGCAGCGTTATACTAGCGGGGGGACCCACAGATACGCAGTATTTT
CSVILAGGPTDTQYF